Following are 28 T cell receptor beta chains from one sample sequenced in a study of regulatory T cells in long-lasting Graves disease. CDR3-region Arm-PCR and iRepertoire HTBI primers produced the TCR beta libraries. TCRdb analysed the multiplex PCR reads with MiXCR anew, one entry per CDR3 protein. The data show some 420,000 distinct CDR3 sequences, approximately 23% seen once. Time point defined: persistent/refractory GD, antithyroid drugs over 5 years with positive TRAb. Following extraction of RNA from PBMCs, that RNA was used to make the TCR library. Sequencing was performed on peripheral blood mononuclear cells (PBMCs), taken when the disease was refractory, from a patient treated with antithyroid drugs. These receptors originate from a female donor with Graves disease.

The chain is built from TRBV7-2 and TRBJ1-1; tentative D call: TRBD1 (6 bases). This CDR3 contains 15 residues. Trimming removed 5 bases at V and 5 bases at J, with 18 bases between. Germline lookup yields CDR1 SGHTA and CDR2 FQGNSA. CDR3: CASSPRGVGGTEAFF. The CDR3 DNA reads TGTGCCAGCAGCCCGAGAGGGGTAGGGGGTACTGAAGCTTTCTTT.

In this sample, this clonotype turned up many times. J is TRBJ1-1 and V is TRBV2; no reliable D call. From germline, CDR1 is SNHLY and CDR2 FYNNEI. V was pared by 1 base and J by 1 base, with 10 bases between. The CDR3 covers 15 residues. The CDR3 reads CASSEVVGENTEAFF. The CDR3 nucleotides are TGTGCCAGCAGTGAAGTTGTGGGTGAGAACACTGAAGCTTTCTTT.

The table lists this clonotype with many counts. The chain recombines TRBV20-1 with TRBJ1-2; no reliable D call. The CDR3 sequence is 11 residues long. V was pared by 5 bases and J by 4 bases, with 8 bases between. Looked up from germline, CDR1 is DFQATT and CDR2 is SNEGSKA (reference sequence). The DNA of the CDR3 is TGCAGTGCTGAGGGAGGCTATGGCTACACCTTC. Translated: CSAEGGYGYTF.

Concerning this clonotype itself: A clone one base away is much larger, so this may be a read error. The chain links TRBV7-2 to TRBJ2-2, with D maybe TRBD1 (5 bases). This CDR3 has 13 residues. Germline V gene data show CDR1 as SGHTA and CDR2 as FQGNSA. The CDR3: CASSLVRGVELVF. The CDR3 nucleotides read TGTGCCAGCAGCTTAGTAAGGGGCGTGGAGCTGGTTTTT.

Worth noting for this clonotype: Just one base apart from a much larger clone, this may be a read error. The CDR3 protein is CVSSLAGGFGETQYF. The CDR3 DNA is TGTGTCAGCAGCTTAGCAGGGGGATTCGGAGAGACCCAGTACTTC. The J gene is TRBJ2-5, the V gene TRBV11-3; the match to TRBD1 covers 7 bases. The CDR3 has 15 amino acids. Germline lookup yields CDR1 SGHNT and CDR2 YENEEA. Full variable domain (outside the CDR3, taken from reference TRBV11-3 and TRBJ2-5): EAGVVQSPRYKIIEKKQPVAFWCNPISGHNTLYWYLQNLGQGPELLIRYENEEAVDDSQLPKDRFSAERLKGVDSTLKIQPAELGDSAVYLCVSSLAGGFGETQYFGPGTRLLVL.

Concerning this clonotype: A clone one base away is much larger, so this may be a read error. V and J are TRBV7-9 and TRBJ1-1; TRBD1 matches 9 bases. Per germline, CDR1 SEHNR and CDR2 FQNEAQ (reference sequence). The length of the CDR3 is 16 residues. V lost 9 bases, J lost 0 bases, and 11 bases stayed unmatched. For the CDR3, the DNA is TGTGCCAGAAGCCCCACAGGGGGCTATATGAACACTGAAGCTTTCTTT. Its protein is CARSPTGGYMNTEAFF.

The chain carries TRBV7-3 and TRBJ1-5; D gene unclear. The length of the CDR3 is 16 residues. Germline CDR1 SGHTA, CDR2 FQGTGA. Between the trimmed V and J ends, which lost 4 bases and 0 bases, there was a span of 13 bases. CDR3 amino acids: CASSWEDRRSNQPQHF. In nucleotides, the CDR3 is TGTGCCAGCAGCTGGGAAGACCGTCGTAGCAATCAGCCCCAGCATTTT.

A note on this clonotype: A much more abundant neighbour one base away suggests this may be a read error. No conserved phenylalanine or tryptophan is present at the end of the CDR3, so a read error is the likely explanation. The chain is built from TRBV6-1 and TRBJ1-1, with a possible D match to TRBD1 (5 bases). Per the germline V gene, CDR1 is MNHNS and CDR2 is SASEGT. V lost 7 bases, J lost 1 base, and 10 bases lay in between. The CDR3 length is 13 residues. CDR3 sequence reads: CASNKGPNTEAFL. Written as DNA, the CDR3 is TGTGCCAGCAATAAGGGGCCGAACACTGAAGCTTTCCTT.

This clonotype was seen just once. One end of the junction varies from germline; a read error may be responsible. The J gene is TRBJ1-1, the V gene TRBV28, with TRBD1 as a possible D gene (6 bases). The CDR3 totals 14 residues. Germline CDR1 and CDR2: MDHEN and SYDVKM. The CDR3 nucleotides are TGCGCCAGCATCCCCGGACAGATGAGCACTGAAGCTTTCTTT. Its protein is CASIPGQMSTEAFF.

The genes are TRBV7-2 and TRBJ2-2; D uncertain. This CDR3 has 14 amino acids. V gave up 3 bases and J gave up 6 bases, with 11 bases separating them. Per the germline V gene, CDR1 is SGHTA and CDR2 is FQGNSA. In nucleotides, the CDR3 is TGTGCCAGCAGCTTCGGAAACGATCCCGGGGAGCTGTTTTTT. Translating it yields CASSFGNDPGELFF.

This clonotype was seen a handful of times. The CDR3 carries no conserved terminal phenylalanine or tryptophan, so it likely arises from a read error. CDR3 DNA sequence: TGCAGTGCCACGGGAGGTCAGGGGATTATCGAGCAGTACCTC. Translating gives CSATGGQGIIEQYL. J is TRBJ2-7 and V is TRBV20-1, with D possibly being TRBD2 (7 bases). This CDR3 region has 14 residues. Deletions cut 6 bases from V and 6 bases from J, with 21 bases between. CDR1 and CDR2 from the germline V gene are DFQATT and SNEGSKA (reference sequence).

The table lists this clonotype with a few counts. This chain connects TRBV30 to TRBJ1-5; a possible D gene is TRBD1 (6 bases). The CDR3 covers 14 residues. Germline assignment: CDR1 GTSNPN and CDR2 SVGIG (reference sequence). Trimming cost V 0 bases and J 6 bases, with 12 bases left between them. DNA of the CDR3: TGTGCCTGGAGTGTTCGGGGGGCCTCTCAGCCCCAGCATTTT. Protein product: CAWSVRGASQPQHF.

In its sample, this clonotype was seen many times. The chain uses TRBV7-2 and TRBJ2-5, with D unclear. Trimming cost V 3 bases and J 1 base, with 9 bases left between them. Looked up from germline, CDR1 is SGHTA and CDR2 is FQGNSA. The CDR3 is 14 residues long. The CDR3, as DNA: TGTGCCAGCAGCTTTTACGGCGTCCAAGAGACCCAGTACTTC. Protein: CASSFYGVQETQYF.

This clonotype has just a few counts. V usage is TRBV12-3 or TRBV12-4 and J usage is TRBJ2-7; 11 bases match TRBD2. V lost 5 bases and J lost 2; bases outside the gene matches: 26. This CDR3 comprises 22 residues. The CDR3 is CASSPSHLTSGAPARPPYEQYF. The CDR3 DNA reads TGTGCCAGCAGTCCCTCACACCTGACTAGCGGGGCCCCAGCCCGGCCACCCTACGAGCAGTACTTC.

This chain connects TRBV10-2 to TRBJ1-3, with D tentatively TRBD1 (5 bases). V dropped 2 bases and J dropped 2 bases, with 10 bases sitting between them. CDR3 length: 15 amino acids. The germline CDR1 and CDR2 sequences are WSHSY and SAAADI. This CDR3 is CASSEDSDPGNTIYF. The CDR3 DNA sequence: TGCGCCAGCAGTGAGGACAGTGACCCTGGAAACACCATATATTTT.

The CDR3, as DNA: TGCAGTGCTAGAGTTGCGGGGTTGGAAGAGACCCAGTACTTC. It encodes CSARVAGLEETQYF. This sequence joins TRBV20-1 and TRBJ2-5; TRBD2 is a possible D gene (6 bases). The CDR3 spans 14 residues. V was clipped by 1 base and J by 3 bases, with 12 bases between them. CDR1 and CDR2 (germline): DFQATT, SNEGSKA (reference sequence).

CDR3 sequence (DNA): TGTGCCAGCAGCCCCTCCCCTAGCGGTCAAGAGACCCAGTACTTC. Amino acids: CASSPSPSGQETQYF. V is TRBV7-3 and J is TRBJ2-5; TRBD2 aligns across 7 bases. The CDR3 loop spans 15 amino acids. J gave up 2 bases and V 5 bases, and 8 bases lay outside the gene matches. The germline gives CDR1 SGHTA, CDR2 FQGTGA.

This clonotype was counted between two and nine times. This chain links TRBV5-1 with TRBJ1-1, with 10 bases lining up with TRBD1. The germline CDR1 and CDR2 sequences are SGHRS and YFSETQ. Trimming took 3 bases from V and 6 from J; bases not matched to a gene: 8. The CDR3 spans 15 residues. The CDR3 DNA reads TGCGCCAGCAGCTACATGACAGGGGGCGTGTCTGAAGCTTTCTTT. Residues: CASSYMTGGVSEAFF. The full variable domain, with the rest looked up from reference TRBV5-1 and TRBJ1-1, is KAGVTQTPRYLIKTRGQQVTLSCSPISGHRSVSWYQQTPGQGLQFLFEYFSETQRNKGNFPGRFSGRQFSNSRSEMNVSTLELGDSALYLCASSYMTGGVSEAFFGQGTRLTVV.

The chain has TRBV12-3 or TRBV12-4 and TRBJ2-2; 8 bases fit TRBD2. The V gene end was trimmed by 2 bases and the J gene end by 5 bases; junction bases not matched to a gene: 4. The CDR3 length is 15 residues. The CDR3 region has the DNA TGTGCCAGCAGTTTATTTTCGGGGGGGACCGGGGAGCTGTTTTTT. It codes for CASSLFSGGTGELFF.

The chain has TRBV7-2 and TRBJ2-3, with D tentatively TRBD1 or TRBD2 (6 bases each). Per germline, CDR1 SGHTA and CDR2 FQGNSA. CDR3 length: 14 residues. V lost 4 bases and J 6 bases, leaving 14 bases between the germline ends. The CDR3 region is CASSWRGERDTQYF. In nucleotides, the CDR3 is TGTGCCAGCAGCTGGAGGGGGGAGCGGGATACGCAGTATTTT.

The chain carries TRBV19 and TRBJ1-1, with D tentatively TRBD1 (6 bases). Germline-derived CDR1 and CDR2 are LNHDA and SQIVND (reference sequence). The CDR3 consists of 15 residues. Trimming took 1 base from V and 3 from J, leaving 12 bases between them. As DNA, the CDR3 is TGTGCCAGTAGTATAGGGGGGGCGGGGGACACTGAAGCTTTCTTT. Translated, it gives CASSIGGAGDTEAFF.

Ten or more counts support this clonotype. The chain joins TRBV7-9 to TRBJ1-2; perhaps TRBD1 as D (5 bases). In germline, CDR1 is SEHNR, CDR2 FQNEAQ (reference sequence). The CDR3 consists of 16 residues. The V end was cut by 3 bases, the J end by 5 bases, with 19 bases between. The CDR3 loop reads CASSFTGTMAVYGYTF. CDR3 in DNA: TGTGCCAGCAGCTTTACCGGGACGATGGCTGTGTATGGCTACACCTTC.

This clonotype was found a few times. The gene calls are TRBV6-1 and TRBJ1-3; the D is unclear. Per germline, CDR1 MNHNS and CDR2 SASEGT. The CDR3 has 17 residues. Trimming cost V 6 bases and J 0 bases, with 18 bases left between them. CDR3 loop: CASSTSSTRRSGNTIYF. The CDR3 DNA is TGTGCCAGCAGCACCTCCTCGACACGCCGCTCTGGAAACACCATATATTTT.

The chain uses TRBV11-3 and TRBJ2-2, with D hard to call. Trimming removed 1 base at V and 6 bases at J, with 6 bases between. Germline-derived CDR1 and CDR2 are SGHNT and YENEEA. The CDR3 sequence is 13 residues long. CDR3 bases: TGTGCCAGCAGCTTAGCAAGGGCCGGGGAGCTGTTTTTT. Translating it yields CASSLARAGELFF.

The chain combines TRBV7-9 with TRBJ1-1; possibly TRBD1 for D (6 bases). V was pared by 1 base and J by 4 bases, with 13 bases between. Per the germline V gene, CDR1 is SEHNR and CDR2 is FQNEAQ (reference sequence). The CDR3 has 15 residues. The CDR3 spells CASSLVIQGTTEAFF. In DNA, the CDR3 is TGTGCCAGCAGCTTAGTAATACAGGGTACCACTGAAGCTTTCTTT.

This chain joins TRBV7-3 and TRBJ2-4, with no clear D. Looked up from germline, CDR1 is SGHTA and CDR2 is FQGTGA. CDR3 length: 13 amino acids. Trimming took off 5 bases at V and 8 bases at J, with 13 bases between the two ends. The CDR3: CASSPVGGDIQYF. Written as DNA, the CDR3 is TGTGCCAGCAGCCCCGTTGGCGGTGACATTCAGTACTTC. Variable domain in full (rest from reference TRBV7-3 and TRBJ2-4): GAGVSQTPSNKVTEKGKYVELRCDPISGHTALYWYRQSLGQGPEFLIYFQGTGAADDSGLPNDRFFAVRPEGSVSTLKIQRTERGDSAVYLCASSPVGGDIQYFGAGTRLSVL.

This clonotype was counted many times. The CDR3 DNA is TGTGCCAGCAGTGAATTGGGGGCGGAGCTAGCCAAAAACATTCAGTACTTC. As protein: CASSELGAELAKNIQYF. The chain has TRBV6-1 and TRBJ2-4, with D perhaps TRBD1 (6 bases). Trimming removed 2 bases from V and 0 bases from J, with 14 bases in between. The CDR3 covers 17 residues. CDR1 and CDR2 (germline): MNHNS, SASEGT.

This clonotype was seen repeatedly, ten times or more. The CDR3 sequence: CASTDGQYQPQHF. CDR3 in DNA: TGTGCCAGCACTGATGGTCAGTATCAGCCCCAGCATTTT. The J gene is TRBJ1-5, the V gene TRBV6-2 or TRBV6-3; D is ambiguous. V was shortened by 7 bases and J by 5 bases, with 12 bases between the two germline ends. CDR1 is MNHEY, CDR2 SVGEGT, per germline. The CDR3 length is 13 residues.